These T cell receptor beta chains were read from a single sample in a study of blood T cell repertoires in COVID-19. Profiling relied on immunoSEQ multiplex PCR, and the TCRdb table lists in-frame clones only, not all of them. Of about 150,000 clones in the sample, approximately 78% were seen once. The sequenced material came from peripheral blood. Source of these receptors: a man between 60 and 75 years old who had recovered from COVID-19. Each CDR3 is given with its conserved first and last residue. The D gene is left open where the match is weak. The size of a clone is reported for some rows only, either as once, few or many, or as a class for expanded clones.

CDR3nt	CDR3aa	abundance	d_gene	v_gene	j_gene
TGTGCCAGTAGTACCATCGACTCTCTATCTGGAAACACCATATATTTT	CASSTIDSLSGNTIYF	NA	NA	TRBV19	TRBJ1-3
TGTGCCTGGACAGGGGGCACCCCTTCCTATGGCTACACCTTC	CAWTGGTPSYGYTF	NA	TRBD1	TRBV30	TRBJ1-2
TGTGCCAGCAGCTTAGATCAGGGGAGTTCACCCCTCCACTTT	CASSLDQGSSPLHF	few	NA	TRBV7-9	TRBJ1-6
TGCAGTGCTAGTTCGAGCCTCATGAACACTGAAGCTTTCTTT	CSASSSLMNTEAFF	NA	NA	TRBV20-1	TRBJ1-1
TGTGCCAGCAGTGATGCGACTAATGAGCAGTTCTTC	CASSDATNEQFF	NA	NA	TRBV6-1	TRBJ2-1
TGTGCCAGTTCCAACAGGGGGCTCACTGAAGCTTTCTTT	CASSNRGLTEAFF	NA	TRBD1	TRBV7-9	TRBJ1-1
TGTGCCAGCCTCTCCTCTGGGGCCAACGTCCTGACTTTC	CASLSSGANVLTF	NA	NA	TRBV6-5	TRBJ2-6
TGTGCCATCAGTGAAGCCAATTCACCCCTCCACTTT	CAISEANSPLHF	once	NA	TRBV10-3	TRBJ1-6
TGTGCCAGCAGTGCAGGGATCGGCTACACCTTC	CASSAGIGYTF	NA	NA	TRBV6-2/TRBV6-3	TRBJ1-2
TGTGCCAGCAGCGCTACTCCTAGCGGGGGGTCAGATACGCAGTATTTT	CASSATPSGGSDTQYF	NA	TRBD2	TRBV9	TRBJ2-3
TGTGCCAGCAGCTCGCCCGGGACTAGCGTCGAGACCCAGTACTTC	CASSSPGTSVETQYF	NA	TRBD2	TRBV5-5	TRBJ2-5
TGTGCCAGCAGTTACTCGATTTTCAGCAGGGTTGGCGAGCAGTACTTC	CASSYSIFSRVGEQYF	NA	NA	TRBV6-2/TRBV6-3	TRBJ2-7
TGTGCCAGCAGTTACTCGGACAGTCAAAATGAAAAACTGTTTTTT	CASSYSDSQNEKLFF	NA	NA	TRBV6-5	TRBJ1-4
TGTGCCAGCAGCCGGGGGGGCCTGAATACGCAGTATTTT	CASSRGGLNTQYF	NA	TRBD2	TRBV7-3	TRBJ2-3
TGTGCCAGCAGTTTTTCAGGGCGTGGTAGAGATCAGCCCCAGCATTTT	CASSFSGRGRDQPQHF	NA	NA	TRBV28	TRBJ1-5
TGCGCCAGCAGCGTTAGCGGGAGGGTCTCCTACAATGAGCAGTTCTTC	CASSVSGRVSYNEQFF	NA	TRBD2	TRBV4-1	TRBJ2-1
TGTGCCAGCAGCCTAGGAACTAATGAAAAACTGTTTTTT	CASSLGTNEKLFF	NA	NA	TRBV5-4	TRBJ1-4
TGCGCCAGCAGCTTTTTGGGACAGAACTACGAGCAGTACTTC	CASSFLGQNYEQYF	NA	TRBD1	TRBV5-1	TRBJ2-7
TGTGCCAGCAGCTTGGAAAACCGGGTCGATAATTCACCCCTCCACTTT	CASSLENRVDNSPLHF	NA	NA	TRBV5-4	TRBJ1-6
TGTGCCAGCAGTTACTCGGGGCGGGAGGGCAACGACGAGCAGTACTTC	CASSYSGREGNDEQYF	NA	TRBD2	TRBV6-5	TRBJ2-7
TGTGCCAGCTCACTGGGCGCAGGGCACAATGAGCAGTTCTTC	CASSLGAGHNEQFF	NA	NA	TRBV18	TRBJ2-1
TGCGCCAGCAGTGAAGCAAGCGGGACTTACAATGAGCAGTTCTTC	CASSEASGTYNEQFF	once	TRBD2	TRBV10-2	TRBJ2-1
TGTGCCAGCAGCTCCGGGACAGCGAACACCGGGGAGCTGTTTTTT	CASSSGTANTGELFF	NA	TRBD1	TRBV5-4	TRBJ2-2
TGCAGCGGAGAAAGACAGGGAGCCCCCAATCAGCCCCAGCATTTT	CSGERQGAPNQPQHF	NA	TRBD1	TRBV29-1	TRBJ1-5
TGTGCCAGCAGATCGCGGGACGGACAAACCTACGAGCAGTACTTC	CASRSRDGQTYEQYF	once	NA	TRBV7-2	TRBJ2-7
TGTGCAGGAGGGAGCTCCTACAATGAGCAGTTCTTC	CAGGSSYNEQFF	NA	NA	TRBV28	TRBJ2-1
TGTGCCAGCAGTAACTACAGGGGGAACACCGGGGAGCTGTTTTTT	CASSNYRGNTGELFF	NA	TRBD1	TRBV6-2/TRBV6-3	TRBJ2-2
TGTGCCAGCAGCTTAAGCGGGGGGGCGGATACGCAGTATTTT	CASSLSGGADTQYF	NA	TRBD2	TRBV7-2	TRBJ2-3
TGTGCCAGCAGCTTTGCCGGGACTAAGAAGGAGACCCAGTACTTC	CASSFAGTKKETQYF	NA	TRBD2	TRBV7-2	TRBJ2-5
TGTGCCAGCAGGATTAGCGGAGTGAGGGATGAGCAGTTCTTC	CASRISGVRDEQFF	NA	NA	TRBV6-6	TRBJ2-1
TGTGCCACCAGCAGAGATCTCGGGGGAGGTAGTGAAAAACTGTTTTTT	CATSRDLGGGSEKLFF	NA	NA	TRBV15	TRBJ1-4
TGCGCCAGCAGAGCGGGGAACAGCCCCACAGATACGCAGTATTTT	CASRAGNSPTDTQYF	NA	TRBD2	TRBV4-3	TRBJ2-3
TGTGCCACCAGTGTCGGACTAGCGACTAACAATGAGCAGTTCTTC	CATSVGLATNNEQFF	NA	TRBD2	TRBV24-1	TRBJ2-1
TGTGCCAGCAGTGCTTGGACAGGGGGCTCCTACAATGAGCAGTTCTTC	CASSAWTGGSYNEQFF	NA	TRBD1	TRBV28	TRBJ2-1
TGTGCCAGCACCGAATGGGCTAGCGGGGGGAATGAGCAGTTCTTC	CASTEWASGGNEQFF	NA	TRBD2	TRBV6-5	TRBJ2-1
TGTGCCAGTAGAGGCGGTGAGCAGTTCTTC	CASRGGEQFF	NA	NA	TRBV19	TRBJ2-1
TGTGCCAGCAGCTTGAGAGGGTATAATTCACCCCTCCACTTT	CASSLRGYNSPLHF	NA	NA	TRBV5-6	TRBJ1-6
TGTGCCAGCAGTTTGCTGGGGAGCACTGAAGCTTTCTTT	CASSLLGSTEAFF	NA	NA	TRBV27	TRBJ1-1
TGTGCCAGCAGCCGCGGGGGGGACACTGAAGCTTTCTTT	CASSRGGDTEAFF	NA	NA	TRBV7-8	TRBJ1-1
TGTGCCAGCGAGAGTATCTCCTACGAGCAGTACTTC	CASESISYEQYF	NA	NA	TRBV28	TRBJ2-7
TGCGCCAGCAGCTTGCCGGGACAGGGGGAAGAGACCCAGTACTTC	CASSLPGQGEETQYF	NA	TRBD1	TRBV5-1	TRBJ2-5
TGTGCCAGCTCACCAATCAGAGAGGACTATGGCTACACCTTC	CASSPIREDYGYTF	NA	NA	TRBV18	TRBJ1-2
TGTGCCAGCAGTTACAGTGGGGGGGGACTGAACACTGAAGCTTTCTTT	CASSYSGGGLNTEAFF	medium-sized	NA	TRBV6-2/TRBV6-3	TRBJ1-1
TGTGCCACCAGCAGAGATCTGACAGGGGATGGCTACACCTTC	CATSRDLTGDGYTF	NA	TRBD1	TRBV15	TRBJ1-2
TGTGCCAGCAGCCCGCGGGACAGGCAGTCGTATTTT	CASSPRDRQSYF	NA	TRBD1	TRBV5-6	TRBJ2-3
TGTGCCGGCAACGCCCAGGGGATCCGAGAGACCCAGTACTTC	CAGNAQGIRETQYF	NA	NA	TRBV21-1	TRBJ2-5
TGCGCCAGCAAAGCGGGACGGAACACCGGGGAGCTGTTTTTT	CASKAGRNTGELFF	NA	TRBD2	TRBV4-3	TRBJ2-2
TGTGCCAGCGCCGCCGGGAGGGGCTACGAGCAGTACTTC	CASAAGRGYEQYF	NA	TRBD2	TRBV6-5	TRBJ2-7
TGTGCCAGCAGCCACCTGACTAGTAATGAGCAGTTCTTC	CASSHLTSNEQFF	NA	NA	TRBV11-3	TRBJ2-1
TGTGCCAGCGGGGACAGGGCAAGCGACTATGGCTACACCTTC	CASGDRASDYGYTF	NA	TRBD1	TRBV6-5	TRBJ1-2
TGTGCCAGCAGTTACGACGACGGACATACCAGAAGGAACACTGAAGCTTTCTTT	CASSYDDGHTRRNTEAFF	once	NA	TRBV6-2/TRBV6-3	TRBJ1-1
TGTGCCAGCAGCTTGACGGACAGCGAAGAGACCCAGTACTTC	CASSLTDSEETQYF	NA	NA	TRBV5-5	TRBJ2-5
TGTGCCATCAGTGACCCGACAGCCAACTATGGCTACACCTTC	CAISDPTANYGYTF	NA	NA	TRBV10-3	TRBJ1-2
TGCGCCAGCAGCTTGGCCCAAGGGGCTGATACGCAGTATTTT	CASSLAQGADTQYF	NA	NA	TRBV5-1	TRBJ2-3
TGTGCCAGCAGCTTTGGACAGGATTCGACCCAGTACTTC	CASSFGQDSTQYF	NA	TRBD1	TRBV7-3	TRBJ2-5
TGTGCCAGCTCACCACCCCCTACTCAGGGCTCTGGAAACACCATATATTTT	CASSPPPTQGSGNTIYF	NA	NA	TRBV18	TRBJ1-3
TGTGCCAGCAGCTTTGCGCAGGGGGAAGCTTTCTTT	CASSFAQGEAFF	once	NA	TRBV7-9	TRBJ1-1